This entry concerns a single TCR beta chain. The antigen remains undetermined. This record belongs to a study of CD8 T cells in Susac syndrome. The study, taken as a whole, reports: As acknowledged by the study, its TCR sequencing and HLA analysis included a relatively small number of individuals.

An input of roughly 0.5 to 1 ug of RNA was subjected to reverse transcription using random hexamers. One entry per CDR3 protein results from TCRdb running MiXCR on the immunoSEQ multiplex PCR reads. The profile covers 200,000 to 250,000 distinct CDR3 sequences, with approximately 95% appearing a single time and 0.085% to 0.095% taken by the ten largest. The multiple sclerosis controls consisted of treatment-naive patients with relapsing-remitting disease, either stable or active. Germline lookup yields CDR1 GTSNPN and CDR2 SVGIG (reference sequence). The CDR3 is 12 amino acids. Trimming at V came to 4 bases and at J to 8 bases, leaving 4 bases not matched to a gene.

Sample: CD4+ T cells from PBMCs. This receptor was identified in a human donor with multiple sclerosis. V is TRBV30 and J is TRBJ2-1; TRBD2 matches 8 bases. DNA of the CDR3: TGTGCCTGGACGGGAGGGCTCCATGAGCAGTTCTTC. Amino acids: CAWTGGLHEQFF.